The T cell receptor beta chain described here comes from a study of early stage breast cancer tumors. Study context: The ER+/PR+/HER2- tumors included roughly 8 ductal and a handful of lobular carcinomas. Samples were sequenced at 9 to 10-fold average coverage. Study-wide results and limits: Most shared enriched TCRB sequences were commonly generated ones. Chain pairing and CD4, CD8 or FOXP3 expression were not captured.

After removal of 6 bases from V and 9 bases from J, the junction contained 9 bases not matched to a gene. The germline CDR1 and CDR2 sequences are SGHAT and FQNNGV. This CDR3 region has 15 residues. Generated by immunoSEQ multiplex PCR, the TCRdb table keeps only in-frame clones and is missing some. Of thousands of clones listed, just over 70% are singletons. In regard to this clone: The antigen is undetermined.

This TCR came from a person aged 55 to 70 with breast cancer. The rearrangement links TRBV11-2 to TRBJ2-1; 12 bases agree with TRBD2. The sequenced sample consisted of breast tumor tissue. This CDR3 reads CASRPGLAGSIEQFF. DNA for the CDR3: TGTGCCAGCAGACCTGGACTAGCGGGAAGTATTGAGCAGTTCTTC.